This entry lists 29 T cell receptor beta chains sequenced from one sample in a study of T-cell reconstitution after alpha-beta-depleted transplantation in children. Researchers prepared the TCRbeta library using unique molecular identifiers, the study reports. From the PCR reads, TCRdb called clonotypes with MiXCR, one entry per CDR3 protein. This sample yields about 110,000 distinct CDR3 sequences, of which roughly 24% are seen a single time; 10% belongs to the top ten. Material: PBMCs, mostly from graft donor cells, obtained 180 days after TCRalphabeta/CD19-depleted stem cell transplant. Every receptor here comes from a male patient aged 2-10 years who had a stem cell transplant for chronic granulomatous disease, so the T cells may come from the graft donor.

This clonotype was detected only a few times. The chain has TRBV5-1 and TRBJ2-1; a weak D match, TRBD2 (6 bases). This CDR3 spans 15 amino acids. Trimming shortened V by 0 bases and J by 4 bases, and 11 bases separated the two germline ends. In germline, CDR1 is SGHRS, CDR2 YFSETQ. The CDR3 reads CASSLVRERYNEQFF. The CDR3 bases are TGCGCCAGCAGCTTGGTTCGGGAGAGGTACAATGAGCAGTTCTTC. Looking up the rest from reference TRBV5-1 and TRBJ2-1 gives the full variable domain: KAGVTQTPRYLIKTRGQQVTLSCSPISGHRSVSWYQQTPGQGLQFLFEYFSETQRNKGNFPGRFSGRQFSNSRSEMNVSTLELGDSALYLCASSLVRERYNEQFFGPGTRLTVL.

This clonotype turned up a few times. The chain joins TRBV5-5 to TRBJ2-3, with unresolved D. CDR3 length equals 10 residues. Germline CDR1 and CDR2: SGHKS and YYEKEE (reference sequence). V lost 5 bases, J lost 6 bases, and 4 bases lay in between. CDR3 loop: CASRGDTQYF. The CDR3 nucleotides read TGTGCCAGCAGGGGGGATACGCAGTATTTT.

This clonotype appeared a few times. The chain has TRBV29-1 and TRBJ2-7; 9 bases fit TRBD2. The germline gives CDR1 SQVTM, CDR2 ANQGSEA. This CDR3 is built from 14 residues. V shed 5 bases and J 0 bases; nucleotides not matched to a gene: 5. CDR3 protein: CSVLTSGASYEQYF. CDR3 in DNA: TGCAGCGTTCTGACTAGCGGAGCCTCCTACGAGCAGTACTTC.

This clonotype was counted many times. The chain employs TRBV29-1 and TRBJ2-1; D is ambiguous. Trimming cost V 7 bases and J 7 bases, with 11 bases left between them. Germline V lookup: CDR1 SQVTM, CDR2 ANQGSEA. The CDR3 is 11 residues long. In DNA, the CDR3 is TGCAGCGCTAGGTTGGCAAATGAGCAGTTCTTC. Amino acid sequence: CSARLANEQFF.

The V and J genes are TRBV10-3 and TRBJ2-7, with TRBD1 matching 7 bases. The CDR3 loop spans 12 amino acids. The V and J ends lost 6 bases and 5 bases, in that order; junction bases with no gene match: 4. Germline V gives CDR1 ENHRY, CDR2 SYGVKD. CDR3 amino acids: CAIREDRDEQYF. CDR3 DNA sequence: TGTGCCATCAGGGAAGACAGGGACGAGCAGTACTTC.

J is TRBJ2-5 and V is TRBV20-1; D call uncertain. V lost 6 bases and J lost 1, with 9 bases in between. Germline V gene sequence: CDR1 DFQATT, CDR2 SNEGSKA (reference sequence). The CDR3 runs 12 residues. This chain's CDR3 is CSASKLQETQYF. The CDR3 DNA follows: TGCAGTGCCTCTAAGCTCCAAGAGACCCAGTACTTC.

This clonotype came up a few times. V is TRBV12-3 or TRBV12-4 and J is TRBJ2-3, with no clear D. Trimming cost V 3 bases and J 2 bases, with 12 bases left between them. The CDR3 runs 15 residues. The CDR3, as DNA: TGTGCCAGCAGTTTTAGTATTGGAGTCACAGATACGCAGTATTTT. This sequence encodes CASSFSIGVTDTQYF.

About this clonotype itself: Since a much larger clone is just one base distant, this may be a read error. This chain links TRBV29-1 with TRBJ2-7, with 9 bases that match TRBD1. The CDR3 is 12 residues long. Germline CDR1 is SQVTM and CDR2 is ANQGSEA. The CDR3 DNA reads TGCATCGTTGGGACAGGGAACTACGAGCAGTACTTC. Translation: CIVGTGNYEQYF.

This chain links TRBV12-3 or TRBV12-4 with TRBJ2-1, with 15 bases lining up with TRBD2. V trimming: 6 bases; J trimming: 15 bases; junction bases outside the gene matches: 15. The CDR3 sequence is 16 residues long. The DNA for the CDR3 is TGTGCCAGCAGCCTCCTCGGACTAGCGGGAGGGGCCAGCGGGTTCTTC. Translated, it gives CASSLLGLAGGASGFF.

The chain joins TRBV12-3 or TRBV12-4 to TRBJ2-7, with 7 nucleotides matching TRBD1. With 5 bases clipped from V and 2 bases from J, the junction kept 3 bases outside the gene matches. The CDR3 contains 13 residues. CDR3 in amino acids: CASSTTGPYEQYF. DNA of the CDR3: TGTGCCAGCAGTACGACAGGGCCCTACGAGCAGTACTTC.

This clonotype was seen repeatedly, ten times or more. CDR3 in DNA: TGCAGCGTTACAGGGGGGAACATTCAGTACTTC. Translated, it gives CSVTGGNIQYF. The V call is TRBV29-1, the J call TRBJ2-4, with 8 positions matching TRBD1. Germline trimming cut 5 bases from V and 7 bases from J; bases unmatched to any gene: 1. Germline V gene data show CDR1 as SQVTM and CDR2 as ANQGSEA. The CDR3 is made up of 11 amino acids. Full variable domain (rest looked up from reference TRBV29-1 and TRBJ2-4): SAVISQKPSRDICQRGTSLTIQCQVDSQVTMMFWYRQQPGQSLTLIATANQGSEATYESGFVIDKFPISRPNLTFSTLTVSNMSPEDSSIYLCSVTGGNIQYFGAGTRLSVL.

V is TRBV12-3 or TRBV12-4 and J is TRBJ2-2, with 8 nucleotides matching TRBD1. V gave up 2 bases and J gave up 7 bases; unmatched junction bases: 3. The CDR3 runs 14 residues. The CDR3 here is CASSLRQGNGELFF. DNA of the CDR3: TGTGCCAGCAGTTTACGACAGGGGAACGGGGAGCTGTTTTTT.

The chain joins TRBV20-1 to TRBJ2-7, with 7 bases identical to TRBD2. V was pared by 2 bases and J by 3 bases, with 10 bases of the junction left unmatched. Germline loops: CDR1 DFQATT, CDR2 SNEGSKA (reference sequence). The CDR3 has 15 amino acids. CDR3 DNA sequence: TGCAGTGCTAGAAAGCTAGAACTAGCGTACTACGAGCAGTACTTC. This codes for CSARKLELAYYEQYF.

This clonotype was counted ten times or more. CDR3 sequence (DNA): TGCGCCAGCAGCTTGGGGCCGTTGCAGGGGACCGGCTACACCTTC. Protein: CASSLGPLQGTGYTF. The chain employs TRBV5-1 and TRBJ1-2; TRBD1 might be the D (6 bases). The CDR3 length is 15 residues. V lost 0 bases and J 8 bases, leaving 17 bases between the germline ends. Germline CDR1 reads SGHRS; CDR2 reads YFSETQ.

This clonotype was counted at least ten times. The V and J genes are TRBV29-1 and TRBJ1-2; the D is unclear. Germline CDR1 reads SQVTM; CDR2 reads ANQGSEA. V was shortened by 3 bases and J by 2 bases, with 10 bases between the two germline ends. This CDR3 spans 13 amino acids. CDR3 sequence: CSVDKGTNYGYTF. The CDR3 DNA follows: TGCAGCGTTGATAAAGGCACCAACTATGGCTACACCTTC.

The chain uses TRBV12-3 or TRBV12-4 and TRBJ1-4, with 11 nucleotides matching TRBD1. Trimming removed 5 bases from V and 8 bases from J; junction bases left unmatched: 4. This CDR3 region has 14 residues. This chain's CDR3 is CASSPGQGGEKLFF. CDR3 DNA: TGTGCCAGCAGTCCGGGACAGGGGGGCGAAAAACTGTTTTTT.

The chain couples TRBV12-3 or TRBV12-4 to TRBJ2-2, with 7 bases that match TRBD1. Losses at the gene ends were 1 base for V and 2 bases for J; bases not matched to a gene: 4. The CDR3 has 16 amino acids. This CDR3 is CASSLVQGTNTGELFF. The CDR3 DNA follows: TGTGCCAGCAGTTTAGTACAGGGGACCAACACCGGGGAGCTGTTTTTT.

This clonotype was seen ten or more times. The DNA for the CDR3 is TGTGCCACCAGTGACAGGGGGCTAGGAGAGACCCAGTACTTC. Amino acids: CATSDRGLGETQYF. The gene calls are TRBV24-1 and TRBJ2-5; 8 positions match TRBD1. Germline loops: CDR1 KGHDR, CDR2 SFDVKD. The CDR3 is made up of 14 amino acids. V gave up 4 bases and J gave up 4 bases; unmatched junction bases: 4.

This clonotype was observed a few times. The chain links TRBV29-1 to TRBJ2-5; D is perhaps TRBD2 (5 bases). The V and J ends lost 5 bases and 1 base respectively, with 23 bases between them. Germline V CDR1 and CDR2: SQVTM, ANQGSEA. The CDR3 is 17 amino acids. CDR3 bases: TGCAGCGTTATTAAACGGCGGGCCCTAAAATTCCAAGAGACCCAGTACTTC. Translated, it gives CSVIKRRALKFQETQYF.

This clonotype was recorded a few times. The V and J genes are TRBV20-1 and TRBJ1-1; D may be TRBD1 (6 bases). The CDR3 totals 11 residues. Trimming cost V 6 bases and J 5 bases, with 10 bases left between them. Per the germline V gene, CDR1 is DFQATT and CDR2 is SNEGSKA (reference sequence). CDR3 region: CSASDRTEAFF. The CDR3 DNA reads TGCAGTGCGAGCGACAGGACTGAAGCTTTCTTT.

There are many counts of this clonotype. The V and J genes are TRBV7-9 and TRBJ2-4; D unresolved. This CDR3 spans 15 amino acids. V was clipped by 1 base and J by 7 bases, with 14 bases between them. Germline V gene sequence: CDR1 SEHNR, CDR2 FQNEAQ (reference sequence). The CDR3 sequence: CASSLGTALNNIQYF. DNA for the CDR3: TGTGCCAGCAGCTTAGGTACGGCGCTAAATAACATTCAGTACTTC.

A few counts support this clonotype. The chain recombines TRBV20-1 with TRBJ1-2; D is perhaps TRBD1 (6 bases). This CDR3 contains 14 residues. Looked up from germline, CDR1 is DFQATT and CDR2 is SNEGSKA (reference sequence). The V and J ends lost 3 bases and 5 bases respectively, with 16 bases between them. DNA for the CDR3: TGCAGTGCTAGTAAGGACAGCATTGTGTATGGCTACACCTTC. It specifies CSASKDSIVYGYTF.

The DNA for the CDR3 is TGTGCCAGCGGATATGGGGCCGGCACAGATACGCAGTATTTT. Encoded protein: CASGYGAGTDTQYF. This chain links TRBV12-3 or TRBV12-4 with TRBJ2-3; tentative D call: TRBD1 (5 bases). The CDR3 is 14 amino acids. Trimming shortened V by 8 bases and J by 1 base, and 13 bases separated the two germline ends.

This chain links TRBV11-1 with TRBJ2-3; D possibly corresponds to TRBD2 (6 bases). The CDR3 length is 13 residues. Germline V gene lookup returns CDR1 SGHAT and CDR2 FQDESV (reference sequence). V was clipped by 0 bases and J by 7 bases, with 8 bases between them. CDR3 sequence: CASSLATSYTQYF. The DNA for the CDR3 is TGTGCCAGCAGCTTAGCGACTAGTTATACGCAGTATTTT. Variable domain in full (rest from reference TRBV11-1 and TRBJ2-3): EAEVAQSPRYKITEKSQAVAFWCDPISGHATLYWYRQILGQGPELLVQFQDESVVDDSQLPKDRFSAERLKGVDSTLKIQPAELGDSAMYLCASSLATSYTQYFGPGTRLTVL.

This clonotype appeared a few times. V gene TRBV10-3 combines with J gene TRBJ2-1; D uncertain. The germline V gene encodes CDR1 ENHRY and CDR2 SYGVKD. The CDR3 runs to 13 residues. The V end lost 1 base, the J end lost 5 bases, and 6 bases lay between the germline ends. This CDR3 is CAISEYQDNEQFF. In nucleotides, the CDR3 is TGTGCCATCAGTGAGTACCAAGACAATGAGCAGTTCTTC.

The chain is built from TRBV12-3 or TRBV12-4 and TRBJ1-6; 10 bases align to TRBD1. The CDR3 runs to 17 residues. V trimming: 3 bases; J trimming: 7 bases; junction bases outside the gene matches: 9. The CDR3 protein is CASSLRQGAGRNSPLHF. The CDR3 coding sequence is TGTGCCAGCAGTTTGCGACAGGGGGCTGGGAGGAATTCACCCCTCCACTTT.

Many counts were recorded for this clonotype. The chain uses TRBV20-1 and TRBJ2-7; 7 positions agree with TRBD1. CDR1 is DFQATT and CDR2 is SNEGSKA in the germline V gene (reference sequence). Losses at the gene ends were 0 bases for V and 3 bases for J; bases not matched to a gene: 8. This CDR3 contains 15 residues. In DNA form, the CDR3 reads TGCAGTGCTAGAGATTTACAGGGGATACTCTACGAGCAGTACTTC. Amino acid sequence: CSARDLQGILYEQYF.

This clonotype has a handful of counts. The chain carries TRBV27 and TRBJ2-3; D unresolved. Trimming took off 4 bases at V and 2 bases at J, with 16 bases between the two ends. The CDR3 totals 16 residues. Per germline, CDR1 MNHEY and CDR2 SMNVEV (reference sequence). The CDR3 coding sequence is TGTGCCAGCAGTTCGTCCCCTTACTTGGACACAGATACGCAGTATTTT. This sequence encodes CASSSSPYLDTDTQYF.

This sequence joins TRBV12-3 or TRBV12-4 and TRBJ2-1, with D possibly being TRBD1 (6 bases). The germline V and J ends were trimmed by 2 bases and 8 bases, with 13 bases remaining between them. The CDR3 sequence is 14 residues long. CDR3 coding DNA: TGTGCCAGCAGTTTAACTCACAGGGTAGATGAGCAGTTCTTC. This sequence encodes CASSLTHRVDEQFF.